Below are 30 T cell receptor beta chains sequenced from a single sample in a study of blood T cells in healthy people across ages. Through a sample-barcoded 5' primer and a J-beta primer mix, a second PCR was run for roughly 6 to 11 cycles. TCRdb independently ran MiXCR on the 5' RACE reads; one entry per CDR3 protein. The sample holds roughly 900,000 distinct CDR3 sequences, 40% to 60% seen once. Sequenced sample: blood. The origin of the receptors is a man younger than 45 in good health.

This chain connects TRBV12-3 or TRBV12-4 to TRBJ2-5, with D perhaps assigned TRBD1 or TRBD2 (6 bases each). Deletions cut 7 bases from V and 5 bases from J, with 14 bases between. The CDR3 covers 13 residues. CDR3 bases: TGTGCCAGCACCTTAGGGGGGAGCGAGACCCAGTACTTC. It specifies CASTLGGSETQYF.

This clonotype was observed a handful of times. The CDR3 reads CAWSRRRGKADTQYF. DNA of the CDR3: TGTGCCTGGAGCCGTAGGCGGGGGAAGGCAGATACGCAGTATTTT. The rearrangement links TRBV30 to TRBJ2-3, with 7 bases matching TRBD2. The germline V gene encodes CDR1 GTSNPN and CDR2 SVGIG (reference sequence). The V gene end was trimmed by 3 bases and the J gene end by 4 bases; junction bases not matched to a gene: 10. This CDR3 contains 15 residues.

This clonotype was seen a few times. In DNA, the CDR3 is TGCAGTGCCCAACCTGACCATAGAAAGCAGTACTTC. Residues: CSAQPDHRKQYF. This chain joins TRBV20-1 and TRBJ2-7; D is unclear. There are 12 residues in the CDR3. Germline V CDR1 and CDR2: DFQATT, SNEGSKA (reference sequence). V was pared by 6 bases and J by 8 bases, with 17 bases between.

This clonotype was seen only a few times. The rearrangement links TRBV7-8 to TRBJ2-7; 7 positions match TRBD1. J lost 3 bases, V lost 5 bases, and 7 bases had no gene match. This CDR3 comprises 14 residues. Germline CDR1 reads SGHVS; CDR2 reads FQNEAQ. The DNA for the CDR3 is TGTGCCAGCAGCAACCCGGGACAGCACTACGAGCAGTACTTC. Its protein product is CASSNPGQHYEQYF.

Details on this clonotype: At one end the junction does not follow the germline gene, possibly because of a read error. The CDR3 DNA is TGTGCCGGCAGATCGTTCGGTGGACCTTATAGCAATCAGCCCCAGCATTTT. Protein: CAGRSFGGPYSNQPQHF. The V call is TRBV2, the J call TRBJ1-5; D unclear. CDR3 length: 17 amino acids. Germline V gives CDR1 SNHLY, CDR2 FYNNEI.

V gene TRBV4-3 combines with J gene TRBJ1-2; D remains unclear. Germline values: CDR1 LGHNA, CDR2 YSLEER. The V end lost 0 bases, the J end lost 7 bases, and 15 bases lay between the germline ends. The CDR3 consists of 15 residues. The CDR3 DNA reads as TGCGCCAGCAGCCAAGACCTGATCCTATCACGTGGCTACACCTTC. Protein: CASSQDLILSRGYTF.

The chain combines TRBV3-1 with TRBJ2-3, with TRBD2 as a possible D gene (6 bases). Germline-derived CDR1 and CDR2 are LGHDT and YNNKEL (reference sequence). The CDR3 has 15 amino acids. V was trimmed by 1 base and J by 8 bases, leaving 16 bases between them. The chain's CDR3 is CASSQGRTLGGTQYF. In nucleotides, the CDR3 is TGTGCCAGCAGCCAAGGGCGTACCTTGGGGGGTACGCAGTATTTT.

This clonotype has a count of ten or more. The CDR3 region is CSVDVAGREQYF. CDR3 bases: TGCAGCGTTGATGTGGCAGGGCGCGAGCAGTACTTC. J is TRBJ2-7 and V is TRBV29-1; tentatively, D is TRBD1 (5 bases). V was pared by 3 bases and J by 6 bases, with 12 bases between. The V gene's germline CDR1 is SQVTM and CDR2 ANQGSEA. The CDR3 spans 12 residues.

The V call is TRBV11-1, the J call TRBJ2-1; 8 bases map to TRBD2. Germline lookup yields CDR1 SGHAT and CDR2 FQDESV (reference sequence). V shed 0 bases, J shed 4 bases, and the junction held 8 bases outside the gene matches. This CDR3 comprises 17 residues. CDR3 amino acids: CASSLALLTSGYNEQFF. As DNA, the CDR3 is TGTGCCAGCAGCTTAGCGCTATTAACTAGCGGTTACAATGAGCAGTTCTTC.

The chain uses TRBV5-6 and TRBJ1-5; D is ambiguous. The CDR3 has 14 residues. V lost 2 bases to trimming and J lost 4 bases, with 10 bases between them. The V gene's germline CDR1 is SGHDT and CDR2 YYEEEE. The CDR3 bases are TGTGCCAGCAGCTTTGGTACGAGGAATCAGCCCCAGCATTTT. Protein sequence: CASSFGTRNQPQHF.

The chain is built from TRBV20-1 and TRBJ2-6; TRBD1 is a possible D gene (5 bases). The V and J ends lost 3 bases and 0 bases respectively, with 12 bases between them. Germline loops: CDR1 DFQATT, CDR2 SNEGSKA (reference sequence). The CDR3 has 16 residues. The CDR3 bases are TGCAGTGCTAGGGACACTCTCAACTCTGGGGCCAACGTCCTGACTTTC. Its translation is CSARDTLNSGANVLTF.

The sample holds a few counts of this clonotype. The chain couples TRBV6-5 to TRBJ1-2; no reliable D call. The CDR3 spans 12 residues. Germline V gene data show CDR1 as MNHEY and CDR2 as SVGAGI. V lost 5 bases to trimming and J lost 2 bases, with 6 bases between them. This chain's CDR3 is CASSQHNYGYTF. In nucleotides, the CDR3 is TGTGCCAGCAGTCAACACAACTATGGCTACACCTTC.

The V call is TRBV21-1, the J call TRBJ2-5; the table gives TRBD1 as D, unverified against the DNA. TRBV21-1 is termed a pseudogene. This CDR3 contains 13 residues. CDR3 nucleotide sequence: TGTGCCAGCAGCAAAGGTCTCCGGGGTACCCAGTACTTC. Protein product: CASSKGLRGTQYF.

This clonotype was counted a few times. This chain joins TRBV10-3 and TRBJ1-5; maybe TRBD1 (5 bases). The CDR3 runs 15 residues. From germline, CDR1 is ENHRY and CDR2 SYGVKD. Trimming removed 5 bases from V and 6 bases from J, with 17 bases in between. CDR3 nucleotides: TGTGCCATCAGTCCGGGGGATCGGGTCAGTCAGCCCCAGCATTTT. Translating gives CAISPGDRVSQPQHF.

This chain connects TRBV7-9 to TRBJ1-4, with 8 bases that match TRBD1. The V gene end was trimmed by 3 bases and the J gene end by 5 bases; junction bases not matched to a gene: 11. The CDR3 length is 17 residues. CDR1 is SEHNR, CDR2 FQNEAQ, per germline (reference sequence). The CDR3 spells CASSFGTGAVLNEKLFF. The CDR3 DNA reads as TGTGCCAGCAGCTTTGGGACAGGTGCCGTCTTAAATGAAAAACTGTTTTTT.

This clonotype was picked up many times. V and J are TRBV3-1 and TRBJ1-2; D not resolved. The germline V gene encodes CDR1 LGHDT and CDR2 YNNKEL (reference sequence). V was shortened by 0 bases and J by 4 bases, with 12 bases between the two germline ends. This CDR3 has 15 amino acids. The CDR3 bases are TGTGCCAGCAGCCAAGAGTCCGGCAGAAGCTATGGCTACACCTTC. Translated: CASSQESGRSYGYTF.

This rearrangement joins TRBV19 to TRBJ2-1, with D unclear. Germline values: CDR1 LNHDA, CDR2 SQIVND (reference sequence). The CDR3 runs to 15 residues. Trimming pared 1 base from V and 2 bases from J, leaving 9 bases between. CDR3 sequence (DNA): TGTGCCAGTAGTATAGCCCCCGAGACCTACAATGAGCAGTTCTTC. Translating gives CASSIAPETYNEQFF. The entire variable domain, with the rest obtained from reference TRBV19 and TRBJ2-1, is as follows: DGGITQSPKYLFRKEGQNVTLSCEQNLNHDAMYWYRQDPGQGLRLIYYSQIVNDFQKGDIAEGYSVSREKKESFPLTVTSAQKNPTAFYLCASSIAPETYNEQFFGPGTRLTVL.

With regard to this clonotype: This may be a read error, as it is one base from a much larger clone. V gene TRBV6-2 or TRBV6-3 combines with J gene TRBJ2-1; 11 positions agree with TRBD2. CDR3 length equals 15 residues. Germline assignment: CDR1 MNHEY and CDR2 SVGEGT. The CDR3 is CAGSYSLAGGNEQFF. CDR3 nucleotides: TGTGCCGGCAGTTACTCCCTAGCGGGGGGCAATGAGCAGTTCTTC.

The chain is built from TRBV4-1 and TRBJ1-2; D not certain. Trimming stripped 6 bases from V and 4 bases from J, with 15 bases between. Germline CDR1 is MGHRA and CDR2 is YSYEKL. The CDR3 is 14 residues long. The CDR3 DNA reads as TGCGCCAGCAGTTTCGGGTCAAACCCCTATGGCTACACCTTC. Its protein is CASSFGSNPYGYTF.

This clonotype showed up just a few times. This chain uses TRBV12-5 with TRBJ2-1; a weak D match, TRBD1 (6 bases). The CDR3 loop spans 15 amino acids. V was trimmed by 0 bases and J by 6 bases, leaving 12 bases between them. Germline V lookup: CDR1 LGHNT, CDR2 FRNRAP. This CDR3 reads CASGLVQGSLNEQFF. CDR3 bases: TGTGCTAGTGGTTTGGTACAGGGATCCCTCAATGAGCAGTTCTTC. Full variable domain (remainder filled in from reference TRBV12-5 and TRBJ2-1): DARVTQTPRHKVTEMGQEVTMRCQPILGHNTVFWYRQTMMQGLELLAYFRNRAPLDDSGMPKDRFSAEMPDATLATLKIQPSEPRDSAVYFCASGLVQGSLNEQFFGPGTRLTVL.

This clonotype was detected only a few times. The chain carries TRBV3-1 and TRBJ1-4; TRBD1 might be the D (6 bases). The CDR3 totals 18 residues. V was pared by 2 bases and J by 0 bases, with 16 bases between. Germline V gene lookup returns CDR1 LGHDT and CDR2 YNNKEL (reference sequence). CDR3 in amino acids: CASSQPRFRGSTNEKLFF. The CDR3 DNA reads as TGTGCCAGCAGCCAACCACGGTTCAGGGGCTCAACTAATGAAAAACTGTTTTTT.

As DNA, the CDR3 is TGCAGCCCGAGTCCGGCGGGGGGGCCGGAGTATTTT. It translates to CSPSPAGGPEYF. V is TRBV20-1 and J is TRBJ2-3; 9 positions match TRBD2. The V gene's germline CDR1 is DFQATT and CDR2 SNEGSKA (reference sequence). The CDR3 totals 12 residues.

This clonotype has just one count. The chain recombines TRBV29-1 with TRBJ2-1, with D tentatively TRBD1 or TRBD2 (5 bases each). The V end lost 3 bases, the J end lost 10 bases, and 16 bases lay between the germline ends. Looked up from germline, CDR1 is SQVTM and CDR2 is ANQGSEA. The length of the CDR3 is 13 residues. CDR3 sequence: CSVDGASSYEQFF. CDR3 bases: TGCAGCGTTGATGGGGCTAGCTCCTACGAGCAGTTCTTC.

This chain links TRBV5-1 with TRBJ2-7; TRBD1 matches 9 bases. In germline, CDR1 is SGHRS, CDR2 YFSETQ. V was pared by 0 bases and J by 3 bases, with 4 bases of the junction left unmatched. There are 15 residues in the CDR3. The CDR3 nucleotides read TGCGCCAGCAGCTTGGCCCAGGACAGGGGCTACGAGCAGTACTTC. Protein: CASSLAQDRGYEQYF.

The V call is TRBV5-1, the J call TRBJ2-1; TRBD2 agrees at 8 bases. V lost 4 bases, J lost 6 bases, and 3 bases stayed unmatched. The CDR3 is made up of 13 amino acids. From germline, CDR1 is SGHRS and CDR2 YFSETQ. The CDR3, as DNA: TGCGCCAGCAGCCCGGGAGGGGCCAATGAGCAGTTCTTC. It codes for CASSPGGANEQFF. Based on the CDR3 plus reference TRBV5-1 and TRBJ2-1, the full variable domain is KAGVTQTPRYLIKTRGQQVTLSCSPISGHRSVSWYQQTPGQGLQFLFEYFSETQRNKGNFPGRFSGRQFSNSRSEMNVSTLELGDSALYLCASSPGGANEQFFGPGTRLTVL.

This clonotype appeared once. This rearrangement joins TRBV7-9 to TRBJ2-1; either TRBD1 or TRBD2 may fit D (5 bases each). The V gene lost 4 bases and the J gene lost 4 bases, with 14 bases spanning the gap. The CDR3 has 15 residues. CDR1 and CDR2 from the germline V gene are SEHNR and FQNEAQ (reference sequence). CDR3 coding DNA: TGTGCCAGCAGCTCCGAACGGGACGGGTACAATGAGCAGTTCTTC. It is translated as CASSSERDGYNEQFF.

This chain joins TRBV28 and TRBJ1-1; 9 nucleotides line up with TRBD1. The germline gives CDR1 MDHEN, CDR2 SYDVKM. This CDR3 has 15 amino acids. V was pared by 7 bases and J by 1 base, with 7 bases of the junction left unmatched. The CDR3 DNA reads as TGTGCCAGCACTCCAACAGGGGGCGGGAACACTGAAGCTTTCTTT. Translating it yields CASTPTGGGNTEAFF.

The chain joins TRBV4-1 to TRBJ2-5; 8 bases match TRBD2. Germline V gene sequence: CDR1 MGHRA, CDR2 YSYEKL. The CDR3 consists of 12 residues. V was pared by 8 bases and J by 5 bases, with 4 bases of the junction left unmatched. The CDR3 nucleotides are TGCGCCAGCCGGGGGGGCCTGGAGACCCAGTACTTC. Its translation is CASRGGLETQYF.

This clonotype was seen more than once but under ten times. The rearrangement links TRBV3-1 to TRBJ2-3; D is ambiguous. The CDR3 consists of 16 residues. V lost 0 bases and J lost 1, with 11 bases in between. Germline CDR1 is LGHDT and CDR2 is YNNKEL (reference sequence). The chain's CDR3 is CASSQDASGGTDTQYF. In DNA, the CDR3 is TGTGCCAGCAGCCAAGATGCTAGTGGCGGCACAGATACGCAGTATTTT.

This CDR3 is CASIIGVPGGEQYF. The CDR3 DNA sequence: TGTGCCAGCATTATAGGGGTACCCGGGGGGGAGCAGTACTTC. The chain carries TRBV6-6 and TRBJ2-4, with 8 bases aligning to TRBD2. CDR1 is MNHNY, CDR2 SVGAGI, per germline (reference sequence). V dropped 7 bases and J dropped 13; count of bases not matched to a gene: 15. The CDR3 runs 14 residues.